The clone carrying this T cell receptor beta chain has a handful of counts. Its antigen remains unknown. The data are from a study of cytomegalovirus exposure and HLA in healthy donors. Study outcomes and limitations: TRBV6-2, TRBV6-3 and some other V segments were excluded as indistinguishable. Reportedly, fewer N-insertions than the roughly 690-donor mean appeared in an Asian-associated ancestry cluster in a later analysis. An analysis that was carried out later associated some 17,000 TCR beta sequences with HLA alleles at 0.05 false discovery rate. Later analysis identified a missense DCLRE1C variant that was linked to TCR beta V- and J-gene trimming.

Germline V gene lookup returns CDR1 SGHTA and CDR2 FQGTGA. V lost 5 bases, J lost 2 bases, and 12 bases stayed unmatched. The CDR3 spans 18 residues. Amplification used 60 Vbeta primers and 13 Jbeta primers. TCRdb's table, derived via immunoSEQ multiplex PCR, lists solely in-frame clones and lacks some. Among hundreds of thousands of clones listed, about 80% were seen once. The clonotype was recovered from a woman aged 55 to 70 in good health and CMV-seropositive. Material: PBMCs. The rearrangement links TRBV7-3 to TRBJ2-7, with TRBD2 matching over 13 bases. The CDR3 region has the DNA TGTGCCAGCAGCCCGCAGGGGACTAGCGGGGTTAGGACCTACGAGCAGTACTTC. Its translation is CASSPQGTSGVRTYEQYF.